The rows below give T cell receptor beta chains drawn from one sample of a study of CD8+ T cells in alopecia areata. Sequencing used immunoSEQ multiplex PCR; TCRdb keeps in-frame clones, though not all of them. The data hold about 160,000 clones, with about three fifths observed a single time. The material was CD4+ T cells sorted from blood, obtained at week 4, from a patient treated with tofacitinib. The source is a human donor with alopecia areata. CDR3s include the opening cysteine and the closing phenylalanine or tryptophan. Fields, in order: clone size, D gene, V gene, J gene, CDR3 protein, CDR3 DNA. The D gene is left open where the match is weak. For some rows the clone size is stated as once, few or many, or as a class when expanded; others skip it.

clone size: -; D gene: -; V gene: TRBV7-2; J gene: TRBJ2-7; CDR3 protein: CASSLTHSYEQYF; CDR3 DNA: TGTGCCAGCAGCCTTACCCACTCCTACGAGCAGTACTTC
clone size: -; D gene: -; V gene: TRBV7-2; J gene: TRBJ1-2; CDR3 protein: CASSLAGTANYGYTF; CDR3 DNA: TGTGCCAGCAGCTTAGCAGGGACCGCTAACTATGGCTACACCTTC
clone size: -; D gene: -; V gene: TRBV6-6; J gene: TRBJ1-1; CDR3 protein: CASSYASEAFF; CDR3 DNA: TGTGCCAGCAGTTATGCCTCTGAAGCTTTCTTT
clone size: -; D gene: TRBD2; V gene: TRBV29-1; J gene: TRBJ2-3; CDR3 protein: CSVEGLAGRLTDTQYF; CDR3 DNA: TGCAGCGTAGAAGGACTAGCGGGGCGACTCACAGATACGCAGTATTTT
clone size: -; D gene: -; V gene: TRBV30; J gene: TRBJ2-7; CDR3 protein: CAWMDAFYEQYF; CDR3 DNA: TGTGCCTGGATGGACGCTTTTTACGAGCAGTACTTC
clone size: -; D gene: -; V gene: TRBV4-1; J gene: TRBJ2-3; CDR3 protein: CASSQQRTTDTQYF; CDR3 DNA: TGCGCCAGCAGCCAGCAGCGAACCACAGATACGCAGTATTTT
clone size: few; D gene: -; V gene: TRBV10-3; J gene: TRBJ2-7; CDR3 protein: CAISESLRVEQYF; CDR3 DNA: TGTGCCATCAGTGAGTCTCTGCGGGTCGAGCAGTACTTC
clone size: -; D gene: -; V gene: TRBV27; J gene: TRBJ2-2; CDR3 protein: CASSPTGRTGELFF; CDR3 DNA: TGTGCCAGCAGCCCTACAGGGCGCACCGGGGAGCTGTTTTTT
clone size: -; D gene: -; V gene: TRBV30; J gene: TRBJ1-2; CDR3 protein: CAWSPGDGYTF; CDR3 DNA: TGTGCCTGGAGTCCGGGTGATGGCTACACCTTC
clone size: -; D gene: TRBD1; V gene: TRBV29-1; J gene: TRBJ2-7; CDR3 protein: CSVGPGQGTSGEQYF; CDR3 DNA: TGCAGCGTTGGACCGGGACAGGGGACCTCGGGGGAGCAGTACTTC
clone size: -; D gene: -; V gene: TRBV6-6; J gene: TRBJ2-1; CDR3 protein: CASSFRRDEQFF; CDR3 DNA: TGTGCCAGCAGTTTTCGGCGAGATGAGCAGTTCTTC
clone size: -; D gene: -; V gene: TRBV18; J gene: TRBJ2-1; CDR3 protein: CASSEGMYNEQFF; CDR3 DNA: TGTGCCAGCTCCGAGGGGATGTACAATGAGCAGTTCTTC
clone size: many; D gene: -; V gene: TRBV29-1; J gene: TRBJ1-1; CDR3 protein: CSVVIPTEAFF; CDR3 DNA: TGCAGCGTTGTTATTCCAACTGAAGCTTTCTTT
clone size: few; D gene: -; V gene: TRBV30; J gene: TRBJ2-7; CDR3 protein: CAWSLWGTASSYEQYF; CDR3 DNA: TGTGCCTGGAGCCTATGGGGGACGGCGAGCTCCTACGAGCAGTACTTC
clone size: -; D gene: TRBD2; V gene: TRBV18; J gene: TRBJ2-3; CDR3 protein: CASSLRGGDTDTQYF; CDR3 DNA: TGTGCCAGCTCACTTCGCGGGGGGGACACAGATACGCAGTATTTT
clone size: many; D gene: -; V gene: TRBV10-3; J gene: TRBJ1-2; CDR3 protein: CAIKGGDLYGYTF; CDR3 DNA: TGTGCCATCAAGGGCGGAGACCTCTATGGCTACACCTTC
clone size: -; D gene: -; V gene: TRBV7-3; J gene: TRBJ2-5; CDR3 protein: CASSRGAQETQYF; CDR3 DNA: TGTGCCAGCTCTCGGGGGGCCCAAGAGACCCAGTACTTC
clone size: -; D gene: -; V gene: TRBV30; J gene: TRBJ1-5; CDR3 protein: CAWSEFFQGQPQHF; CDR3 DNA: TGTGCCTGGTCAGAATTCTTCCAGGGGCAGCCCCAGCATTTT
clone size: few; D gene: -; V gene: TRBV9; J gene: TRBJ1-6; CDR3 protein: CASSVDGGGYSPLHF; CDR3 DNA: TGTGCCAGCAGCGTAGATGGTGGCGGGTATTCACCCCTCCACTTT
clone size: -; D gene: -; V gene: TRBV29-1; J gene: TRBJ1-1; CDR3 protein: CSVDIGANTEAFF; CDR3 DNA: TGCAGCGTTGACATAGGGGCGAACACTGAAGCTTTCTTT
clone size: -; D gene: TRBD1; V gene: TRBV29-1; J gene: TRBJ2-5; CDR3 protein: CSVRTGMGETQYF; CDR3 DNA: TGCAGCGTTCGGACAGGGATGGGGGAGACCCAGTACTTC
clone size: -; D gene: -; V gene: TRBV15; J gene: TRBJ2-3; CDR3 protein: CATSSPIMGERTQYF; CDR3 DNA: TGTGCCACCAGCAGCCCGATCATGGGGGAGCGTACGCAGTATTTT
clone size: -; D gene: -; V gene: TRBV5-1; J gene: TRBJ1-2; CDR3 protein: CASSSGGNGDGYTF; CDR3 DNA: TGCGCCAGCAGCTCTGGGGGGAACGGCGATGGCTACACCTTC
clone size: once; D gene: -; V gene: TRBV5-1; J gene: TRBJ2-3; CDR3 protein: CASSQSTDTQYF; CDR3 DNA: TGCGCCAGCAGCCAGAGCACAGATACGCAGTATTTT
clone size: -; D gene: -; V gene: TRBV14; J gene: TRBJ2-1; CDR3 protein: CASSPGTYNEQFF; CDR3 DNA: TGTGCCAGCAGCCCTGGGACTTACAATGAGCAGTTCTTC
clone size: few; D gene: -; V gene: TRBV30; J gene: TRBJ2-2; CDR3 protein: CACQARRAAGELFF; CDR3 DNA: TGTGCCTGCCAAGCACGTAGGGCCGCCGGGGAGCTGTTTTTT